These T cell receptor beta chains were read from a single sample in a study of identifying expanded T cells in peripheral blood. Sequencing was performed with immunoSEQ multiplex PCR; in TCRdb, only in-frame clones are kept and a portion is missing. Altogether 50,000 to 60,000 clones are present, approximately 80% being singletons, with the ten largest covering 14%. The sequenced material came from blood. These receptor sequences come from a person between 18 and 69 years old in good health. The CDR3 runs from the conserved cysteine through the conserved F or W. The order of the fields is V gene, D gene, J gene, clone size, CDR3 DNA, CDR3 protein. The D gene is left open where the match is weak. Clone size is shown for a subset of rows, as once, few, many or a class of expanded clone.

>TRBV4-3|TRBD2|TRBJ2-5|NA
TGCGCCAGCAGCCAAGCACCTCCCGGGACTAGCGGGAGTTCAGAGACCCAGTACTTC
CASSQAPPGTSGSSETQYF
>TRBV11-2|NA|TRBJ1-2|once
TGTGCCAGCAGCCCGCTTTCCGGGGCCCGGGGTGGCTACACCTTC
CASSPLSGARGGYTF
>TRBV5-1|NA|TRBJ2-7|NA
TGCGCCAGCAGCTCTCCCCCAGAATTAGTTCGGGGCGAGCAGTACTTC
CASSSPPELVRGEQYF
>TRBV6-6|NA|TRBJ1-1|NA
TGTGCCAGCAGTGCAATGTTGAACACTGAAGCTTTCTTT
CASSAMLNTEAFF
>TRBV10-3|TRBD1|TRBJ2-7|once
TGTGCCACCGGGACAGGGGCCGAGCAGTACTTC
CATGTGAEQYF
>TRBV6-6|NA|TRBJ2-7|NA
TGTGCCACCTCGTCCCGCGAGCAGTACTTC
CATSSREQYF
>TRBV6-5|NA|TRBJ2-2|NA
TGTGCCAGCAGTTTTTCCCCCGGGGAGCTGTTTTTT
CASSFSPGELFF
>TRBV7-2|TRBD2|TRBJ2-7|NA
TGTGCCAGCAGCCCGCAGCGGGGGCGGGACTACGAGCAGTACTTC
CASSPQRGRDYEQYF
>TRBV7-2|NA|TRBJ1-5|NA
TGTGCCAGCAGCTCCGTAACAGGCGGCAATCAGCCCCAGCATTTT
CASSSVTGGNQPQHF
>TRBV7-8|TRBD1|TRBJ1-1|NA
TGTGCCAGCAGCTACCAGGGGGGTACTGAAGCTTTCTTT
CASSYQGGTEAFF
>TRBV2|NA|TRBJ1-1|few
TGTGCCAGCAATGGCAGGTCGAACACTGAAGCTTTCTTT
CASNGRSNTEAFF
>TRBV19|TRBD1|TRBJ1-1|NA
TGTGCCAGTAGTATATTAAGGGACAGGGGCACTGAAGCTTTCTTT
CASSILRDRGTEAFF
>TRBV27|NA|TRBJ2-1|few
TGTGCCAGCAGTTACGGGACAGAGCAGTTCTTC
CASSYGTEQFF
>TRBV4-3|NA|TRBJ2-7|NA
TGCGCCAGCAGCCAAGACCATGCGACAGAATACTACGAGCAGTACTTC
CASSQDHATEYYEQYF
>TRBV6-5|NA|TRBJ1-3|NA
TGTGCCAGCTCGTCGGGAAACTCTGGAAACACCATATATTTT
CASSSGNSGNTIYF
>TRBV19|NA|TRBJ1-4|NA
TGTGCCAGTAGTTACGGGTCCACCGGACCCACAACTAATGAAAAACTGTTTTTT
CASSYGSTGPTTNEKLFF
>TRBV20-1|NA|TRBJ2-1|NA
TGCAGTGTAAACCCTGGTGAGCAGTTCTTC
CSVNPGEQFF
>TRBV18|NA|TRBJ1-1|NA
TGTGCCAGCTCCCTCACGGGGCAGGGCGCGGGCACTGAAGCTTTCTTT
CASSLTGQGAGTEAFF
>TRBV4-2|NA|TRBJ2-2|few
TGTGCCAGCAGCCAAGAGTTGGGCGGGGAGCTGTTTTTT
CASSQELGGELFF
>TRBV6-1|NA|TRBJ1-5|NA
TGTGCCAGCAGTCACGGACAGCGCAATCAGCCCCAGCATTTT
CASSHGQRNQPQHF
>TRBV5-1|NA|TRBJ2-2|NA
TGCGCCAGCAGCTTGGACGGAGTGAACACCGGGGAGCTGTTTTTT
CASSLDGVNTGELFF
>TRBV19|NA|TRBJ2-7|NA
TGTGCCAGTAGTAAGGGGGACAACTCCTACGAGCAGTACTTC
CASSKGDNSYEQYF
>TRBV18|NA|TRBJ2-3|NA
TGTGCCAGCTCCCCCACGCAGCGGGCCTCCACAGATACGCAGTATTTT
CASSPTQRASTDTQYF
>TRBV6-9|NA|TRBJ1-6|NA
TGTGCCACCCCATCGAATTCACCCCTCCACTTT
CATPSNSPLHF
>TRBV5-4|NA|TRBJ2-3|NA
TGTGCCAGCAGCAAACCGGACAGCGCCCTCACAGATACGCAGTATTTT
CASSKPDSALTDTQYF
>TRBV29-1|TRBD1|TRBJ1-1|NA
TGCAGCGCCCTGACAGGGCGCACTGAAGCTTTCTTT
CSALTGRTEAFF
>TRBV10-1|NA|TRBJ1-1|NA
TGCGCCAGCAGCAAGAACAGGGCTAACACTGAAGCTTTCTTT
CASSKNRANTEAFF
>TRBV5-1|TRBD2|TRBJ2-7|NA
TGCGCCAGCAGCTTAGGGGTAGCGGGGACCTACGAGCAGTACTTC
CASSLGVAGTYEQYF
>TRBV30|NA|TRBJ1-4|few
TGTGCCTGGAGTCGGCCCCCAGGGGCGGAAAAACTGTTTTTT
CAWSRPPGAEKLFF
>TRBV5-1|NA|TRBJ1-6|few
TGCGCCAGCAGCGGGGCGGGTTCACCCCTCCACTTT
CASSGAGSPLHF
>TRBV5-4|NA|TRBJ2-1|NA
TGTGCCAGCAGCCTGGGGGACTCCGACAAGCAGTTCTTC
CASSLGDSDKQFF
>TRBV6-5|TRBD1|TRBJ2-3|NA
TGTGCCAGCCGGATCCAGGGACAGAACACAGATACGCAGTATTTT
CASRIQGQNTDTQYF
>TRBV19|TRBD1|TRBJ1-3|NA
TGTGCCAGTAGTATAGGTCAGGACAGGGGGCTAAAAGCTGGAAACACCATATATTTT
CASSIGQDRGLKAGNTIYF
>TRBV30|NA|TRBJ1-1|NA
TGTGCCTGGAGTGACGGGTATAACACTGAAGCTTTCTTT
CAWSDGYNTEAFF
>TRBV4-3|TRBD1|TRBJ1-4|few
TGCGCCAGCAGCCAGAAACAGGGGGAAAAACTGTTTTTT
CASSQKQGEKLFF
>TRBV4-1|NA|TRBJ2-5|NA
TGCGCCAGCAGCCAATCCGTAGGGGGGGCGGAGACCCAGTACTTC
CASSQSVGGAETQYF
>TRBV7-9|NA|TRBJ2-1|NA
TGTGCCAGCAGCCCAAGGGACCGAGCATGGGAGCAGTTCTTC
CASSPRDRAWEQFF
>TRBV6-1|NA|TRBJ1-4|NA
TGTGCCAGTAGTGAGGGACACCCTCATAATGAAAAACTGTTTTTT
CASSEGHPHNEKLFF
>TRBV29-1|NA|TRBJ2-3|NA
TGCAGCGTTGAACTCGCACTGTTCGTGTATACGCAGTATTTT
CSVELALFVYTQYF
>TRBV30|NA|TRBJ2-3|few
TGTGCCTGGATTAGCGGTAGGCCCCCAGATACGCAGTATTTT
CAWISGRPPDTQYF
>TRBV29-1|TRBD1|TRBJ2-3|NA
TGCAGCACACCGGGACAGGGAGTCCCCACATCTAGGGATACGCAGTATTTT
CSTPGQGVPTSRDTQYF
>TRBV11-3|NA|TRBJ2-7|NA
TGTGCCAGCAGCCCCCTCGGCGGGAACTCCTACGAGCAGTACTTC
CASSPLGGNSYEQYF
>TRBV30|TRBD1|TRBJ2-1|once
TGTGCCTTACAGGGGCGCGGTGTTAATGAGCAGTTCTTC
CALQGRGVNEQFF